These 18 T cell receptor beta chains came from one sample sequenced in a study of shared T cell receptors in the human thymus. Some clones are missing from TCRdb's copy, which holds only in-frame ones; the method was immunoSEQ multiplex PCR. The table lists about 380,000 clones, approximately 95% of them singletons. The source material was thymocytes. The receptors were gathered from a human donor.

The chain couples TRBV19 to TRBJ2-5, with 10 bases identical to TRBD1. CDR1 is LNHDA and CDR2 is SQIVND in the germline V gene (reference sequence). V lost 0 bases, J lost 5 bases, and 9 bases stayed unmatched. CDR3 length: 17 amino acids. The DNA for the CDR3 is TGTGCCAGTAGTATAGATCTGGGGACAGGGGAAGGGGAGACCCAGTACTTC. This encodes CASSIDLGTGEGETQYF. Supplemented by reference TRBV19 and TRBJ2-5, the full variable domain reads DGGITQSPKYLFRKEGQNVTLSCEQNLNHDAMYWYRQDPGQGLRLIYYSQIVNDFQKGDIAEGYSVSREKKESFPLTVTSAQKNPTAFYLCASSIDLGTGEGETQYFGPGTRLLVL.

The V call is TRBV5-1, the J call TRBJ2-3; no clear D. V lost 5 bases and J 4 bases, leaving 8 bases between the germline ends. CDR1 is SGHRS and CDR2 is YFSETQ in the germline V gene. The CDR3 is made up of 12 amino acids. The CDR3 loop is CASSYVPDTQYF. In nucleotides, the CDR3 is TGCGCCAGCAGTTATGTACCAGATACGCAGTATTTT.

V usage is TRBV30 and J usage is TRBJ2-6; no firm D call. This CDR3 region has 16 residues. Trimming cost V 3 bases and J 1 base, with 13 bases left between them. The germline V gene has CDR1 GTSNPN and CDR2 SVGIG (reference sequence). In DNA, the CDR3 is TGTGCCTGGAGATTCGGGTATTTTTCTGGGGCCAACGTCCTGACTTTC. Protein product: CAWRFGYFSGANVLTF.

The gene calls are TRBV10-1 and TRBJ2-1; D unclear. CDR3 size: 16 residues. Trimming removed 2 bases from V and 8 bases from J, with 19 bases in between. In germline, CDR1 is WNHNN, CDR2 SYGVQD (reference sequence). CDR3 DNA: TGCGCCAGCAGTGAGAATCGTGGGCCCTCCTTCGATGAGCAGTTCTTC. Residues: CASSENRGPSFDEQFF.

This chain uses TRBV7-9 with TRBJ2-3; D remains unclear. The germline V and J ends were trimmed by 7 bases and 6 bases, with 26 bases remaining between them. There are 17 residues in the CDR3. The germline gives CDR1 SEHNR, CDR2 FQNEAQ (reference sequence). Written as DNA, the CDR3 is TGTGCCAGCACCCTACCCCCCGGGTCAAAGTACGACGATACGCAGTATTTT. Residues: CASTLPPGSKYDDTQYF. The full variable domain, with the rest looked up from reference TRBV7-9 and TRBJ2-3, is DTGVSQNPRHKITKRGQNVTFRCDPISEHNRLYWYRQTLGQGPEFLTYFQNEAQLEKSRLLSDRFSAERPKGSFSTLEIQRTEQGDSAMYLCASTLPPGSKYDDTQYFGPGTRLTVL.

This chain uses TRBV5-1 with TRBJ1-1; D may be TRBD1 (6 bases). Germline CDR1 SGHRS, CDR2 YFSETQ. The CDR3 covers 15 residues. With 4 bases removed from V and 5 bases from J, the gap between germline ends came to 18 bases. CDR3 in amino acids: CASSLEGQGSTEAFF. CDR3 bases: TGCGCCAGCAGCCTGGAGGGGCAGGGGAGTACTGAAGCTTTCTTT.

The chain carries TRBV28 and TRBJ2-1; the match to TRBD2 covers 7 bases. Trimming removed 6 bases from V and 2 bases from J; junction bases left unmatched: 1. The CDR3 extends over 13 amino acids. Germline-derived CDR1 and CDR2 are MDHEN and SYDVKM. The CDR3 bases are TGTGCCAGCAGGGCGGGGGCCTACAATGAGCAGTTCTTC. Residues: CASRAGAYNEQFF.

CDR3 residues: CASSSPGSTNTEAFF. In nucleotides, the CDR3 is TGTGCCAGCAGCTCTCCAGGGTCAACGAACACTGAAGCTTTCTTT. This chain links TRBV11-2 with TRBJ1-1; maybe TRBD1 (5 bases). Germline V gene lookup returns CDR1 SGHAT and CDR2 FQNNGV. V was pared by 4 bases and J by 1 base, with 13 bases between. This CDR3 contains 15 residues.

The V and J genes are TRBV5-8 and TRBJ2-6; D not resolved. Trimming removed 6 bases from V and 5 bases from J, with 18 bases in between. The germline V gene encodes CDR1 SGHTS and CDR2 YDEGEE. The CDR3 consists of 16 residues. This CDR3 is CASITTTQSRANVLTF. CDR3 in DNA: TGTGCCAGCATTACGACCACACAAAGTCGGGCCAACGTCCTGACTTTC.

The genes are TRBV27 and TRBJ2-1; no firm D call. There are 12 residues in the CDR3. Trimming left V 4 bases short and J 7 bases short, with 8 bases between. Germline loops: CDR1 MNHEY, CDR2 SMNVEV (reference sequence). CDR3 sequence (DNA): TGTGCCAGCAGTTCCCCTCGGAATGAGCAGTTCTTC. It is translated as CASSSPRNEQFF.

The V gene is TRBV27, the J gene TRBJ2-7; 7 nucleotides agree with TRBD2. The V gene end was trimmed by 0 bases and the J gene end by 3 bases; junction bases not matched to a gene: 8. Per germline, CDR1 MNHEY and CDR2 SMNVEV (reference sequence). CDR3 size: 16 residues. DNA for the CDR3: TGTGCCAGCAGTTTATCCCCCCTAGCGGTCTACTACGAGCAGTACTTC. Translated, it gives CASSLSPLAVYYEQYF.

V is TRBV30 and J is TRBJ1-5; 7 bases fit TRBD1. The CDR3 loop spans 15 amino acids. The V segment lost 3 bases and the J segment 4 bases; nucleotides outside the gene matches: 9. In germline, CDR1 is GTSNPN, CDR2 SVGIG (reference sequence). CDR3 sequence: CAWSETGTVNQPQHF. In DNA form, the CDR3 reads TGTGCCTGGAGCGAAACCGGGACAGTGAATCAGCCCCAGCATTTT. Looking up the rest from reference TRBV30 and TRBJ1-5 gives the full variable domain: SQTIHQWPATLVQPVGSPLSLECTVEGTSNPNLYWYRQAAGRGLQLLFYSVGIGQISSEVPQNLSASRPQDRQFILSSKKLLLSDSGFYLCAWSETGTVNQPQHFGDGTRLSIL.

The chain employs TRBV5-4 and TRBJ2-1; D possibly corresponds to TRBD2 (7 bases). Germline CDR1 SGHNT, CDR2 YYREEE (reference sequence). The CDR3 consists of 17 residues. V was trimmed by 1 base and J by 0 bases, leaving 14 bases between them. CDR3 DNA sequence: TGTGCCAGCAGCTTGCGGGGGGCCGCTCTCTCCTACAATGAGCAGTTCTTC. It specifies CASSLRGAALSYNEQFF.

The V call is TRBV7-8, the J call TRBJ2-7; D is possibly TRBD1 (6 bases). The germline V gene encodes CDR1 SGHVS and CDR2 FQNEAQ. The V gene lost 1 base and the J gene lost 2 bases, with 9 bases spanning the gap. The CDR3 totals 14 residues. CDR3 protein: CASSLVGATYEQYF. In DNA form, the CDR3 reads TGTGCCAGCAGCTTAGTGGGGGCCACCTACGAGCAGTACTTC.

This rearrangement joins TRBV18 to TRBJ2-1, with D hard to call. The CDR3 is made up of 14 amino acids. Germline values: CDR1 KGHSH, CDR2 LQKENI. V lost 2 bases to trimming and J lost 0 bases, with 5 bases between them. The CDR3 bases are TGTGCCAGCTCACCATCCAGCTCCTACAATGAGCAGTTCTTC. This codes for CASSPSSSYNEQFF.

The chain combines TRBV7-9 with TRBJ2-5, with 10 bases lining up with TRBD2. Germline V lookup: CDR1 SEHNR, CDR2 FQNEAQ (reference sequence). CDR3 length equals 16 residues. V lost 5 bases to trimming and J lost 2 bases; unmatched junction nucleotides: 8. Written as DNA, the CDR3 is TGTGCCAGCAGCCCGCGGTCTAGCGGGAGTCAAGAGACCCAGTACTTC. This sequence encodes CASSPRSSGSQETQYF.

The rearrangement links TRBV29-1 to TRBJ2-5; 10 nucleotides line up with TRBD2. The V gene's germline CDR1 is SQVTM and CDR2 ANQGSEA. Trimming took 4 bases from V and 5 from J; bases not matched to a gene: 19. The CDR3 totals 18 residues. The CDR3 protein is CSVVTYKYEREGWETQYF. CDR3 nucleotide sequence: TGCAGCGTTGTGACGTACAAGTACGAGCGGGAGGGTTGGGAGACCCAGTACTTC.

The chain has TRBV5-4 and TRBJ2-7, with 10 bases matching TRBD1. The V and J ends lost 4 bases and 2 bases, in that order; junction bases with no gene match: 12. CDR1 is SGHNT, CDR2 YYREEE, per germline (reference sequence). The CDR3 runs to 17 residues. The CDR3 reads CASSRGAGTGVTYEQYF. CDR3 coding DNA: TGTGCCAGCAGCCGGGGGGCCGGGACAGGGGTAACCTACGAGCAGTACTTC.